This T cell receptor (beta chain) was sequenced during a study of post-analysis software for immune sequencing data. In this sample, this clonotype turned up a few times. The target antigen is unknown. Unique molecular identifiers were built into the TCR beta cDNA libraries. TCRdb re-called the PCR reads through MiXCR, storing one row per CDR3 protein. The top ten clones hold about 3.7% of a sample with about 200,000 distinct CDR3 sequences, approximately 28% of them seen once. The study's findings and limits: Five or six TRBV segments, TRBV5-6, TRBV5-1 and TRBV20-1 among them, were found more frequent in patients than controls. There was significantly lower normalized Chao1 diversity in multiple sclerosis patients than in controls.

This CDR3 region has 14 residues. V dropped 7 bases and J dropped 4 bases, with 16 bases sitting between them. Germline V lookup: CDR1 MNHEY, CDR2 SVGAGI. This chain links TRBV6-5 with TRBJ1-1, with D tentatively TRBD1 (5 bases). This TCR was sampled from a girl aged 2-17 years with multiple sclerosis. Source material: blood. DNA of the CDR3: TGTGCCAGCAAATCAGGGCGGTTCGGCACTGAAGCTTTCTTT. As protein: CASKSGRFGTEAFF.